The rows below give T cell receptor beta chains drawn from one sample of a study of cytomegalovirus exposure and HLA in healthy donors. The method was immunoSEQ multiplex PCR; TCRdb's version includes in-frame clones alone and lacks a portion of them. The table lists about 240,000 clones, about 86% of them singletons. Source material: PBMCs. These receptors were obtained from a woman aged 55 to 70 in good health and CMV-seropositive. CDR3s include the opening cysteine and the closing phenylalanine or tryptophan. D genes are given only for firm matches. Rows give clone size only sometimes, using once, few, many, or a class for an expanded clone.

>TRBV10-3|TRBD1|once|TRBJ1-2
CAISERGGSYGYTF
TGTGCCATCAGTGAGCGAGGGGGCAGCTATGGCTACACCTTC
>TRBV19|.|few|TRBJ1-6
CASSIRGSPLHF
TGTGCCAGTAGTATACGGGGTTCACCCCTCCACTTT
>TRBV11-3|.|.|TRBJ2-1
CASSLAVADNEQFF
TGTGCCAGCAGCTTAGCGGTAGCGGACAATGAGCAGTTCTTC
>TRBV27|.|.|TRBJ1-5
CASSFGSSNQPQHF
TGTGCCAGCAGTTTCGGGTCTAGCAATCAGCCCCAGCATTTT
>TRBV7-9|TRBD1|.|TRBJ2-3
CASSPRQLRDRDTQYF
TGTGCCAGCAGCCCCCGACAGTTGAGGGACAGAGATACGCAGTATTTT
>TRBV11-3|.|.|TRBJ2-3
CASSFRITDTQYF
TGTGCCAGCAGCTTCAGGATCACAGATACGCAGTATTTT
>TRBV4-1|.|.|TRBJ1-5
CASSQEGRVGNQPQHF
TGCGCCAGCAGCCAAGAAGGCAGGGTAGGCAATCAGCCCCAGCATTTT
>TRBV7-6|TRBD2|few|TRBJ2-7
CASSPRGRVGSEQYF
TGTGCCAGCAGCCCACGAGGGAGGGTTGGAAGCGAGCAGTACTTC
>TRBV28|.|.|TRBJ1-2
CASNPGSYGYTF
TGTGCCAGCAATCCCGGTAGCTATGGCTACACCTTC
>TRBV29-1|TRBD1|.|TRBJ1-1
CSGGQGGTEAFF
TGCAGCGGAGGACAGGGCGGCACTGAAGCTTTCTTT
>TRBV5-1|.|.|TRBJ2-5
CASSLSGSGETQYF
TGCGCCAGCAGCTTGTCGGGTTCGGGAGAGACCCAGTACTTC
>TRBV5-1|.|.|TRBJ1-2
CASSLDRGGGYTF
TGCGCCAGCAGCTTGGATCGGGGAGGGGGCTACACCTTC
>TRBV30|.|.|TRBJ2-1
CAWSVKRVGRKRYEQFF
TGTGCCTGGAGTGTAAAGCGGGTCGGGAGAAAAAGGTATGAGCAGTTCTTC
>TRBV29-1|TRBD1|.|TRBJ1-4
CSVRGPGTGGEKLFF
TGCAGCGTTAGGGGCCCCGGGACAGGGGGTGAAAAACTGTTTTTT
>TRBV7-9|.|.|TRBJ1-4
CASSLEGRANEKLFF
TGTGCCAGCAGCTTAGAAGGGAGGGCTAATGAAAAACTGTTTTTT
>TRBV9|TRBD2|.|TRBJ2-1
CASSEGTSGHNEQFF
TGTGCCAGCAGCGAGGGGACTAGCGGGCACAATGAGCAGTTCTTC
>TRBV5-1|TRBD2|.|TRBJ2-7
CASNPGGSIHEQYF
TGCGCCAGCAACCCCGGGGGGAGCATCCACGAGCAGTACTTC
>TRBV2|TRBD1|.|TRBJ2-3
CASSLQGAKDTQYF
TGTGCCAGCAGTTTACAGGGGGCGAAAGATACGCAGTATTTT
>TRBV18|TRBD1|few|TRBJ1-1
CASSPQDRGAFF
TGTGCCAGCTCACCACAAGACAGGGGAGCTTTCTTT
>TRBV9|TRBD2|.|TRBJ2-3
CASSVGSGEAGGTDTQYF
TGTGCCAGCAGCGTAGGAAGCGGGGAAGCGGGAGGAACAGATACGCAGTATTTT